This passage covers 27 T cell receptor beta chains from one sample sequenced in a study of control samples from healthy donors and cancer patients (TCRdb year 2020). The library was obtained by the immunoSEQ multiplex PCR assay. TCRdb provides this immuneACCESS table in a form limited to in-frame rearrangements. Some clones are lacking; in checked studies, under half of them reflect an unresolved V gene, and why the rest are absent is not known. The sample table records roughly 84,000 clones; 90% to 95% of these occur just once. The top ten clonotypes cover around 17% of the sample. The specimen sequenced was blood. These TCRs come from a man aged 45-65 years in good health.

This clone was detected once. CDR3 coding DNA: TGCAGTGCTACTTCAGGGCATGAGCAGTTCTTC. Amino acids: CSATSGHEQFF. This chain links TRBV20-1 with TRBJ2-1; D might be TRBD1 (5 bases). Germline loops: CDR1 DFQATT, CDR2 SNEGSKA (reference sequence). V lost 4 bases, J lost 8 bases, and 9 bases lay in between. This CDR3 is 11 amino acids long.

This clone turned up a few times. The chain carries TRBV6-5 and TRBJ2-7; maybe TRBD1 (6 bases). Germline values: CDR1 MNHEY, CDR2 SVGAGI. This CDR3 has 13 residues. V dropped 6 bases and J dropped 4 bases, with 13 bases sitting between them. CDR3 region: CASSLSTGYEQYF. For the CDR3, the DNA is TGTGCCAGCAGCCTGTCGACAGGTTACGAGCAGTACTTC.

The chain recombines TRBV24-1 with TRBJ2-2; possibly TRBD2 for D (5 bases). Per germline, CDR1 KGHDR and CDR2 SFDVKD. Trimming took 1 base from V and 5 from J, leaving 16 bases between them. CDR3 length: 17 amino acids. CDR3 protein: CATSDFAGLAETGELFF. CDR3 coding DNA: TGTGCCACCAGTGATTTTGCGGGTCTAGCCGAGACCGGGGAGCTGTTTTTT.

The genes are TRBV5-6 and TRBJ2-6; D possibly matches TRBD1 or TRBD2 (5 bases each). CDR3 length equals 16 residues. Germline values: CDR1 SGHDT, CDR2 YYEEEE. The V gene lost 2 bases and the J gene lost 3 bases, with 12 bases spanning the gap. The CDR3 loop reads CASSFYRDGGANVLTF. Written as DNA, the CDR3 is TGTGCCAGCAGCTTCTACCGGGACGGTGGGGCCAACGTCCTGACTTTC. Full variable domain (rest looked up from reference TRBV5-6 and TRBJ2-6): DAGVTQSPTHLIKTRGQQVTLRCSPKSGHDTVSWYQQALGQGPQFIFQYYEEEERQRGNFPDRFSGHQFPNYSSELNVNALLLGDSALYLCASSFYRDGGANVLTFGAGSRLTVL.

Only one count was recorded for this clone. The DNA for the CDR3 is TGCGCCAGCAGTCCTACCCGCAGGGAGTTAGTAACAGATACGCAGTATTTT. Its translation is CASSPTRRELVTDTQYF. This sequence joins TRBV23-1 and TRBJ2-3, with D possibly called TRBD1 or TRBD2 (5 bases each). TRBV23-1 is noted as an ORF with a role that remains uncertain. The V and J ends lost 4 bases and 3 bases respectively, with 20 bases between them. This CDR3 spans 17 amino acids.

V gene TRBV11-3 combines with J gene TRBJ2-1; perhaps TRBD1 as D (6 bases). CDR1 is SGHNT, CDR2 YENEEA, per germline. V was clipped by 5 bases and J by 9 bases, with 14 bases between them. The CDR3 covers 13 residues. The CDR3 sequence: CASSRLGGSEQFF. The CDR3 coding sequence is TGTGCCAGCAGCCGTCTAGGGGGAAGTGAGCAGTTCTTC.

This chain joins TRBV11-1 and TRBJ2-7, with 7 bases aligning to TRBD1. Germline loops: CDR1 SGHAT, CDR2 FQDESV (reference sequence). The CDR3 contains 13 residues. The ends lost 5 bases at V and 3 bases at J; junction bases unmatched: 4. The CDR3 DNA is TGTGCCAGCAGCCCGGGACAGAGCTACGAGCAGTACTTC. Amino acids: CASSPGQSYEQYF.

The V call is TRBV7-6, the J call TRBJ2-3; possibly TRBD2 for D (5 bases). V lost 1 base and J lost 6, with 17 bases in between. This CDR3 has 16 amino acids. Germline V gene sequence: CDR1 SGHVS, CDR2 FNYEAQ. CDR3 in DNA: TGTGCCAGCAGCTTAGTGTCGGGATATAATATGGATACGCAGTATTTT. Translation gives CASSLVSGYNMDTQYF.

The chain uses TRBV9 and TRBJ2-1; 9 nucleotides align to TRBD2. Germline CDR1 and CDR2: SGDLS and YYNGEE. The CDR3 has 16 residues. Trimming at V came to 2 bases and at J to 0 bases, leaving 3 bases not matched to a gene. CDR3 coding DNA: TGTGCCAGCAGCGTCTTAGCGGGGGCCTCCTACAATGAGCAGTTCTTC. This gives the protein CASSVLAGASYNEQFF.

The gene calls are TRBV19 and TRBJ1-2, with D possibly TRBD1 on 5 matching bases. The CDR3 consists of 15 residues. V was trimmed by 4 bases and J by 2 bases, leaving 14 bases between them. Germline-derived CDR1 and CDR2 are LNHDA and SQIVND (reference sequence). The chain's CDR3 is CASSTTRVSNYGYTF. CDR3 bases: TGTGCCAGTAGTACTACCAGGGTTTCCAACTATGGCTACACCTTC.

The V gene is TRBV18, the J gene TRBJ2-3; 11 bases are a match to TRBD2. Per the germline V gene, CDR1 is KGHSH and CDR2 is LQKENI. The CDR3 is 18 amino acids. Trimming took 1 base from V and 0 from J; bases not matched to a gene: 6. CDR3: CASSPRGTSGTSTDTQYF. CDR3 coding DNA: TGTGCCAGCTCACCACGTGGGACTAGCGGAACTAGCACAGATACGCAGTATTTT. Full variable domain (missing parts from reference TRBV18 and TRBJ2-3): NAGVMQNPRHLVRRRGQEARLRCSPMKGHSHVYWYRQLPEEGLKFMVYLQKENIIDESGMPKERFSAEFPKEGPSILRIQQVVRGDSAAYFCASSPRGTSGTSTDTQYFGPGTRLTVL.

The chain joins TRBV9 to TRBJ2-2; perhaps TRBD1 as D (6 bases). The CDR3 spans 15 residues. Germline V CDR1 and CDR2: SGDLS, YYNGEE. V lost 4 bases, J lost 7 bases, and 17 bases lay in between. The CDR3 loop reads CASSPSLLGHGELFF. The CDR3, as DNA: TGTGCCAGCAGCCCCTCCCTCCTGGGACACGGGGAGCTGTTTTTT.

The rearrangement joins TRBV27 to TRBJ1-5, with 7 nucleotides matching TRBD1. The germline V gene has CDR1 MNHEY and CDR2 SMNVEV (reference sequence). V shed 10 bases and J 7 bases; nucleotides not matched to a gene: 7. The CDR3 runs 12 residues. In DNA, the CDR3 is TGTGCCACCAGGACAGGATCCCAGCCCCAGCATTTT. This encodes CATRTGSQPQHF.

The rearrangement uses TRBV7-2 and TRBJ1-2; D unclear. CDR1 and CDR2 from the germline V gene are SGHTA and FQGNSA. The CDR3 totals 15 residues. The V end was cut by 5 bases, the J end by 8 bases, with 21 bases between. This chain's CDR3 is CASSPATRFLGGYTF. CDR3 sequence (DNA): TGTGCCAGCAGCCCTGCTACCCGTTTCTTAGGAGGCTACACCTTC.

In this sample, this clone turned up once. This chain joins TRBV6-2 or TRBV6-3 and TRBJ2-5; TRBD2 aligns across 7 bases. Per germline, CDR1 MNHEY and CDR2 SVGEGT. Trimming took 5 bases from V and 1 from J; bases not matched to a gene: 10. The CDR3 has 16 residues. CDR3 residues: CASSDATASGQETQYF. The CDR3 DNA reads TGTGCCAGCAGTGACGCGACCGCTAGCGGCCAAGAGACCCAGTACTTC.

This chain joins TRBV7-8 and TRBJ1-2; 9 nucleotides align to TRBD1. Looked up from germline, CDR1 is SGHVS and CDR2 is FQNEAQ. The V and J ends lost 1 base and 6 bases, in that order; junction bases with no gene match: 0. CDR3 length equals 13 residues. The CDR3 loop reads CASSLGTGDGYTF. The CDR3 DNA sequence: TGTGCCAGCAGCTTAGGGACAGGGGATGGCTACACCTTC.

V usage is TRBV5-1 and J usage is TRBJ1-1; D gene unclear. Germline-derived CDR1 and CDR2 are SGHRS and YFSETQ. CDR3 size: 16 residues. V was shortened by 5 bases and J by 0 bases, with 17 bases between the two germline ends. CDR3 sequence (DNA): TGCGCCAGCAGAGTCGGAGGACTGTTACTGAACACTGAAGCTTTCTTT. This sequence encodes CASRVGGLLLNTEAFF. Full variable domain (remainder filled in from reference TRBV5-1 and TRBJ1-1): KAGVTQTPRYLIKTRGQQVTLSCSPISGHRSVSWYQQTPGQGLQFLFEYFSETQRNKGNFPGRFSGRQFSNSRSEMNVSTLELGDSALYLCASRVGGLLLNTEAFFGQGTRLTVV.

This chain uses TRBV10-3 with TRBJ1-2; 9 bases match TRBD1. Trimming cost V 5 bases and J 4 bases; bases outside gene matches: 5. This CDR3 has 14 amino acids. CDR1 and CDR2 (germline): ENHRY, SYGVKD. The CDR3 loop reads CAISMGTGSYGYTF. DNA of the CDR3: TGTGCCATCAGTATGGGGACAGGGAGCTATGGCTACACCTTC.

The J gene is TRBJ2-4, the V gene TRBV10-3; 7 positions match TRBD1. Germline lookup yields CDR1 ENHRY and CDR2 SYGVKD. The CDR3 totals 15 residues. Germline trimming cut 0 bases from V and 6 bases from J; bases unmatched to any gene: 5. The chain's CDR3 is CAISESTGTGNIQYF. The DNA for the CDR3 is TGTGCCATCAGTGAGTCGACAGGGACGGGAAACATTCAGTACTTC.

V is TRBV7-9 and J is TRBJ1-3; weak D call: TRBD1 (6 bases). Trimming took 2 bases from V and 0 from J, leaving 8 bases between them. The CDR3 is 15 residues long. The germline V gene has CDR1 SEHNR and CDR2 FQNEAQ (reference sequence). The DNA for the CDR3 is TGTGCCAGCAGCTTACAGGGGTCCTCTGGAAACACCATATATTTT. This sequence encodes CASSLQGSSGNTIYF.

The V and J genes are TRBV7-2 and TRBJ2-7, with 9 bases fitting TRBD1. In germline, CDR1 is SGHTA, CDR2 FQGNSA. V lost 1 base to trimming and J lost 5 bases; unmatched junction nucleotides: 6. This CDR3 is 15 amino acids long. The CDR3 protein is CASSLVGQGSDEQYF. CDR3 bases: TGTGCCAGCAGCTTAGTGGGACAGGGATCGGACGAGCAGTACTTC.

V usage is TRBV29-1 and J usage is TRBJ2-5; 8 nucleotides agree with TRBD1. With V trimmed by 6 bases and J by 7 bases, 7 bases remained unmatched. The CDR3 spans 12 residues. The germline V gene has CDR1 SQVTM and CDR2 ANQGSEA. CDR3 amino acids: CSVRAQGGTQYF. CDR3 DNA sequence: TGCAGCGTGCGGGCACAGGGGGGGACCCAGTACTTC.

The chain carries TRBV6-5 and TRBJ1-3; D is undetermined. This CDR3 contains 12 residues. Germline V gene data show CDR1 as MNHEY and CDR2 as SVGAGI. Trimming took 6 bases from V and 3 from J, leaving 6 bases between them. The CDR3 here is CASRDLGNTIYF. The CDR3 DNA sequence: TGTGCCAGCAGAGACCTTGGAAACACCATATATTTT.

About this clone itself: This specimen includes other DNA sequences encoding the same CDR3. V usage is TRBV19 and J usage is TRBJ1-5; possible D gene TRBD1, 6 bases. In germline, CDR1 is LNHDA, CDR2 SQIVND (reference sequence). Trimming shortened V by 3 bases and J by 7 bases, and 13 bases separated the two germline ends. The CDR3 totals 14 residues. CDR3 residues: CASSIQGSGQPQHF. The CDR3 DNA sequence: TGTGCCAGTAGTATCCAGGGGAGTGGGCAGCCCCAGCATTTT.

The chain carries TRBV25-1 and TRBJ1-1; D is uncertain. In germline, CDR1 is MGHDK, CDR2 SYGVNS. The ends were cut back, 5 bases at V and 1 base at J, with 11 bases in the middle. The length of the CDR3 is 14 residues. In nucleotides, the CDR3 is TGTGCCAGCAGTCCTAGAAATTCGAACACTGAAGCTTTCTTT. This translates into CASSPRNSNTEAFF.

This clone came up a few times. V usage is TRBV3-1 (or the pseudogene TRBV3-2) and J usage is TRBJ1-1; D perhaps matches TRBD1 (5 bases). CDR3 length equals 13 residues. Trimming left V 4 bases short and J 2 bases short, with 8 bases between. Germline CDR1 reads LGHDT; CDR2 reads YNNKEL (reference sequence). The CDR3 loop is CASSRQPNTEAFF. The CDR3 coding sequence is TGTGCCAGCAGCCGACAGCCAAACACTGAAGCTTTCTTT.

The CDR3 loop is CASTRTGGGETQYF. The CDR3 coding sequence is TGTGCCAGCACACGAACAGGGGGCGGTGAGACCCAGTACTTC. This chain links TRBV9 with TRBJ2-5; 9 positions agree with TRBD1. V trimming: 6 bases; J trimming: 5 bases; junction bases outside the gene matches: 8. The germline gives CDR1 SGDLS, CDR2 YYNGEE. The CDR3 consists of 14 residues.